One sample yielded the 24 T cell receptor beta chains listed below, sequenced in a study of blood T cell repertoires in COVID-19. The method was immunoSEQ multiplex PCR; TCRdb's version includes in-frame clones alone and lacks a portion of them. The sample has 150,000 to 200,000 clones, 90% to 95% seen once. Sequenced material: peripheral blood. All receptors derive from a woman aged 45-60 years with acute or convalescent COVID-19.

The chain recombines TRBV7-9 with TRBJ1-6; 8 bases align to TRBD1. The germline gives CDR1 SEHNR, CDR2 FQNEAQ (reference sequence). This CDR3 contains 13 residues. J was trimmed by 7 bases and V by 5 bases; bases with no gene match: 1. For the CDR3, the DNA is TGTGCCAGCAGCCGACAGGGGAATTCACCCCTCCACTTT. Amino acids: CASSRQGNSPLHF.

V gene TRBV24-1 combines with J gene TRBJ1-2, with TRBD1 matching over 8 bases. V dropped 3 bases and J dropped 6; count of bases not matched to a gene: 5. This CDR3 is built from 14 residues. Germline lookup yields CDR1 KGHDR and CDR2 SFDVKD. As DNA, the CDR3 is TGTGCCACCAGTGATCCCGGGACAGGACATGGCTACACCTTC. Its translation: CATSDPGTGHGYTF.

The rearrangement links TRBV7-6 to TRBJ1-1, with TRBD1 matching 7 bases. The CDR3 runs 16 residues. V lost 5 bases, J lost 3 bases, and 12 bases stayed unmatched. In germline, CDR1 is SGHVS, CDR2 FNYEAQ. The CDR3 loop reads CASSPSPTGFDTEAFF. Written as DNA, the CDR3 is TGTGCCAGCAGCCCGAGCCCGACAGGGTTTGACACTGAAGCTTTCTTT.

The chain uses TRBV2 and TRBJ1-2; a possible D gene is TRBD1 (5 bases). V was cut by 8 bases and J by 2 bases, with 12 bases left in between. Germline CDR1 SNHLY, CDR2 FYNNEI. The CDR3 runs to 13 residues. The CDR3, as DNA: TGTGCCAGCTCGGAGGGGCAGAACTATGGCTACACCTTC. The encoded protein is CASSEGQNYGYTF.

The CDR3 region has the DNA TGTGCCAGCAGCTCCCCGGACAGACAAAGGACCGGGGAGCTGTTTTTT. Its translation: CASSSPDRQRTGELFF. V and J are TRBV7-3 and TRBJ2-2; a possible D gene is TRBD1 (6 bases). The V gene's germline CDR1 is SGHTA and CDR2 FQGTGA. Trimming took off 4 bases at V and 5 bases at J, with 17 bases between the two ends. The CDR3 covers 16 residues. The whole variable domain, filled in from reference TRBV7-3 and TRBJ2-2, reads GAGVSQTPSNKVTEKGKYVELRCDPISGHTALYWYRQSLGQGPEFLIYFQGTGAADDSGLPNDRFFAVRPEGSVSTLKIQRTERGDSAVYLCASSSPDRQRTGELFFGEGSRLTVL.

The chain employs TRBV11-3 and TRBJ1-1, with D possibly TRBD1 on 6 matching bases. With 5 bases removed from V and 6 bases from J, the gap between germline ends came to 16 bases. Germline loops: CDR1 SGHNT, CDR2 YENEEA. The CDR3 spans 14 residues. This CDR3 is CASSNNRENAEAFF. In nucleotides, the CDR3 is TGTGCCAGCAGCAATAACAGGGAAAACGCTGAAGCTTTCTTT.

The gene calls are TRBV18 and TRBJ1-1; 8 nucleotides agree with TRBD1. This CDR3 contains 17 residues. The V segment lost 0 bases and the J segment 3 bases; nucleotides outside the gene matches: 9. Germline V lookup: CDR1 KGHSH, CDR2 LQKENI. This CDR3 reads CASSPPVGQGAYTEAFF. In DNA form, the CDR3 reads TGTGCCAGCTCACCACCGGTAGGCCAGGGGGCATACACTGAAGCTTTCTTT.

In this sample, this clone turned up a few times. The chain uses TRBV6-2 or TRBV6-3 and TRBJ1-5; 9 nucleotides match TRBD1. The germline V gene encodes CDR1 MNHEY and CDR2 SVGEGT. V was clipped by 4 bases and J by 8 bases; unmatched bases: 9. The CDR3 spans 15 residues. The CDR3 DNA reads as TGTGCCAGCAGTTTACAGGGGGCTAATAGGAAGCCCCAGCATTTT. This translates into CASSLQGANRKPQHF.

This chain joins TRBV6-4 and TRBJ1-3; tentative D call: TRBD1 (6 bases). The CDR3 is 16 amino acids. Germline assignment: CDR1 MRHNA and CDR2 SNTAGT. Trimming stripped 3 bases from V and 4 bases from J, with 16 bases between. The DNA of the CDR3 is TGTGCCAGCAGTGAGAGCAGGGGAAGTTTAGGAAACACCATATATTTT. Translation gives CASSESRGSLGNTIYF.

The gene calls are TRBV28 and TRBJ1-6; no firm D call. V was trimmed by 2 bases and J by 6 bases, leaving 14 bases between them. The CDR3 length is 16 residues. CDR1 and CDR2 (germline): MDHEN, SYDVKM. Here the CDR3 DNA reads TGTGCCAGCAGTTTAAATGGGGTAGGAGGTAATTCACCCCTCCACTTT. Encoded protein: CASSLNGVGGNSPLHF. Full variable domain (rest looked up from reference TRBV28 and TRBJ1-6): DVKVTQSSRYLVKRTGEKVFLECVQDMDHENMFWYRQDPGLGLRLIYFSYDVKMKEKGDIPEGYSVSREKKERFSLILESASTNQTSMYLCASSLNGVGGNSPLHFGNGTRLTVT.

CDR3 in amino acids: CASSKADCQTNEQFF. As DNA, the CDR3 is TGTGCCAGCAGCAAAGCTGACTGTCAAACGAATGAGCAGTTCTTC. The chain is built from TRBV21-1 and TRBJ2-1; the table's D call TRBD2 went unverified against the DNA. TRBV21-1 counts as a pseudogene. CDR3 size: 15 residues.

This chain links TRBV7-9 with TRBJ1-6, with TRBD1 identical over 9 bases. The CDR3 contains 15 residues. Germline V gene lookup returns CDR1 SEHNR and CDR2 FQNEAQ (reference sequence). V lost 5 bases and J lost 6; bases outside the gene matches: 5. In DNA form, the CDR3 reads TGTGCCAGCAGCGCTGCGGGACAGGGTAATTCACCCCTCCACTTT. This encodes CASSAAGQGNSPLHF.

The chain has TRBV13 and TRBJ2-2; D possibly corresponds to TRBD2 (6 bases). Germline V gene data show CDR1 as PRHDT and CDR2 as FYEKMQ (reference sequence). Trimming took 6 bases from V and 3 from J, leaving 11 bases between them. The CDR3 is 14 residues long. The CDR3 region has the DNA TGTGCCAGCAGTATTTCGGGGGACACCGGGGAGCTGTTTTTT. It yields the protein CASSISGDTGELFF.

This chain joins TRBV25-1 and TRBJ1-2; TRBD1 matches at 10 bases. There are 15 residues in the CDR3. Germline V gene data show CDR1 as MGHDK and CDR2 as SYGVNS. The V segment lost 4 bases and the J segment 6 bases; nucleotides outside the gene matches: 8. CDR3 sequence: CASSGDRGQVDGYTF. The CDR3, as DNA: TGTGCCAGCAGTGGCGACAGGGGGCAAGTGGATGGCTACACCTTC.

This chain links TRBV28 with TRBJ2-7; D might be TRBD2 (6 bases). Per germline, CDR1 MDHEN and CDR2 SYDVKM. Trimming pared 3 bases from V and 0 bases from J, leaving 9 bases between. This CDR3 has 14 residues. In nucleotides, the CDR3 is TGTGCCAGCAGTTTCGCGGGGAGCTCCTACGAGCAGTACTTC. It is translated as CASSFAGSSYEQYF.

The genes are TRBV5-5 and TRBJ2-3, with 8 bases that match TRBD2. This CDR3 contains 16 residues. V trimming: 2 bases; J trimming: 1 base; junction bases outside the gene matches: 6. Germline V gene sequence: CDR1 SGHKS, CDR2 YYEKEE (reference sequence). CDR3 sequence reads: CASSFGGRGGTDTQYF. For the CDR3, the DNA is TGTGCCAGCAGCTTTGGTGGGCGGGGGGGCACAGATACGCAGTATTTT.

V is TRBV28 and J is TRBJ2-3, with TRBD2 as a possible D gene (7 bases). Trimming took 6 bases from V and 3 from J, leaving 13 bases between them. Germline CDR1 MDHEN, CDR2 SYDVKM. This CDR3 contains 14 residues. The CDR3 here is CASRRGGLTDTQYF. The CDR3 nucleotides read TGTGCCAGCAGGAGGGGGGGGCTAACAGATACGCAGTATTTT. Full variable domain (outside the CDR3, taken from reference TRBV28 and TRBJ2-3): DVKVTQSSRYLVKRTGEKVFLECVQDMDHENMFWYRQDPGLGLRLIYFSYDVKMKEKGDIPEGYSVSREKKERFSLILESASTNQTSMYLCASRRGGLTDTQYFGPGTRLTVL.

The chain uses TRBV2 and TRBJ1-1; D unresolved. Germline CDR1 and CDR2: SNHLY and FYNNEI. V gave up 8 bases and J gave up 1 base, with 11 bases separating them. The CDR3 length is 13 residues. The CDR3 is CASRLTENTEAFF. CDR3 coding DNA: TGTGCCAGCCGACTGACTGAGAACACTGAAGCTTTCTTT. The variable domain in full, with the rest retrieved from reference TRBV2 and TRBJ1-1, is EPEVTQTPSHQVTQMGQEVILRCVPISNHLYFYWYRQILGQKVEFLVSFYNNEISEKSEIFDDQFSVERPDGSNFTLKIRSTKLEDSAMYFCASRLTENTEAFFGQGTRLTVV.

This rearrangement joins TRBV6-5 to TRBJ1-2; possibly TRBD1 for D (5 bases). Per germline, CDR1 MNHEY and CDR2 SVGAGI. The length of the CDR3 is 14 residues. V lost 6 bases and J lost 8, with 19 bases in between. CDR3 sequence: CASSGQGHPFGYTF. The CDR3 DNA reads as TGTGCCAGCAGCGGGCAGGGCCACCCTTTCGGCTACACCTTC.

This chain links TRBV6-6 with TRBJ2-3; a weak D match, TRBD2 (6 bases). This CDR3 has 12 residues. Trimming removed 6 bases at V and 6 bases at J, with 10 bases between. The germline V gene encodes CDR1 MNHNY and CDR2 SVGAGI (reference sequence). CDR3 DNA: TGTGCCAGCAGGTCCGCGGGGGATACGCAGTATTTT. Translating it yields CASRSAGDTQYF.

The chain links TRBV6-6 to TRBJ2-2; the match to TRBD2 covers 7 bases. Unmatched junction bases numbered 6, after V lost 2 bases and J lost 3 bases. Germline V gene lookup returns CDR1 MNHNY and CDR2 SVGAGI (reference sequence). The CDR3 extends over 16 amino acids. The CDR3, as DNA: TGTGCCAGCAGTTACGGTGGGGGGGTGGACACCGGGGAGCTGTTTTTT. Translated, it gives CASSYGGGVDTGELFF.

The chain is built from TRBV6-6 and TRBJ2-2; D is unresolved. Germline V CDR1 and CDR2: MNHNY, SVGAGI (reference sequence). V lost 5 bases to trimming and J lost 4 bases, with 5 bases between them. The CDR3 totals 12 residues. This CDR3 reads CASSHITGELFF. CDR3 nucleotide sequence: TGTGCCAGCAGTCATATCACCGGGGAGCTGTTTTTT.

The chain links TRBV27 to TRBJ2-1; 9 bases line up with TRBD2. After removal of 8 bases from V and 4 bases from J, the junction contained 9 bases not matched to a gene. CDR1 MNHEY and CDR2 SMNVEV come from the germline V gene (reference sequence). The CDR3 runs to 15 residues. The CDR3 region is CASYTVAGAYNEQFF. DNA of the CDR3: TGTGCCAGCTATACCGTAGCGGGAGCTTACAATGAGCAGTTCTTC.

This clone was counted between two and nine times. The V gene is TRBV7-9, the J gene TRBJ1-5; D gene uncertain. Germline V gene sequence: CDR1 SEHNR, CDR2 FQNEAQ (reference sequence). The V gene lost 5 bases and the J gene lost 4 bases, with 6 bases spanning the gap. The length of the CDR3 is 12 residues. The CDR3 DNA sequence: TGTGCCAGCAGCGTCGAGAATCAGCCCCAGCATTTT. This translates into CASSVENQPQHF.